The 8 T cell receptor beta chains below were found in one sample sequenced in a study of metastatic and nonmetastatic thyroid tumors. Until they underwent thyroid surgery, no patient had received any treatment. MiXCR reprocessed the PCR reads for TCRdb. The sample lists around 45,000 clones; approximately 3% were seen once. The sample was blood. These receptors all stem from a female donor with papillary thyroid cancer or a benign thyroid nodule (not recorded which). Some clones in this sample may be carry-over from other donors' samples.

The rearrangement joins TRBV6-5 to TRBJ2-7; 7 nucleotides agree with TRBD1. The germline V gene encodes CDR1 MNHEY and CDR2 SVGAGI. V was pared by 2 bases and J by 11 bases, with 6 bases of the junction left unmatched. CDR3 size: 12 residues. CDR3 nucleotides: TGTGCCAGCAGTTACCTGGTGGGACAGAAGTACTTC. It encodes CASSYLVGQKYF.

This clone was seen at least ten times. The V and J genes are TRBV11-3 and TRBJ2-1, with D possibly being TRBD2 (5 bases). Germline V CDR1 and CDR2: SGHNT, YENEEA. V dropped 2 bases and J dropped 0 bases, with 8 bases sitting between them. The CDR3 is 15 residues long. CDR3 protein: CASSLMGSSYNEQFF. As DNA, the CDR3 is TGTGCCAGCAGCTTAATGGGGAGCTCCTACAATGAGCAGTTCTTC.

At least ten counts were recorded for this clone. The CDR3 region is CSAIAGGSYNEQFF. The CDR3 DNA sequence: TGCAGTGCTATTGCGGGAGGCTCCTACAATGAGCAGTTCTTC. The chain links TRBV20-1 to TRBJ2-1, with 8 bases aligning to TRBD2. J lost 0 bases, V lost 4 bases, and 2 bases had no gene match. This CDR3 comprises 14 residues. Germline assignment: CDR1 DFQATT and CDR2 SNEGSKA (reference sequence).

This clone was found many times. The rearrangement uses TRBV6-1 and TRBJ1-5, with a possible D match to TRBD1 (5 bases). V lost 5 bases and J 2 bases, leaving 10 bases between the germline ends. The CDR3 sequence is 14 residues long. Germline V gene data show CDR1 as MNHNS and CDR2 as SASEGT. CDR3 amino acids: CASSPDSGNQPQHF. Here the CDR3 DNA reads TGTGCCAGCAGTCCTGACAGCGGCAATCAGCCCCAGCATTTT.

This clone has at least ten counts. Possible read error: a much larger clone is one base away. This chain joins TRBV29-1 and TRBJ1-2; 7 bases line up with TRBD1. The CDR3 contains 13 residues. The V segment lost 4 bases and the J segment 6 bases; nucleotides outside the gene matches: 8. Germline V gives CDR1 SQVTM, CDR2 ANQGSEA. As DNA, the CDR3 is TGCAGCGTTGGAGCAGGGGGTGAGAATGGCTACACCTTC. Translating gives CSVGAGGENGYTF.

This clone was observed a handful of times. V gene TRBV7-9 combines with J gene TRBJ1-3; unclear D gene. Germline-derived CDR1 and CDR2 are SEHNR and FQNEAQ (reference sequence). The germline V and J ends were trimmed by 1 base and 0 bases, with 7 bases remaining between them. This CDR3 region has 15 residues. CDR3 nucleotide sequence: TGTGCCAGCAGCTTAGGAGGGCTCTCTGGAAACACCATATATTTT. It encodes CASSLGGLSGNTIYF.

This clone has at least ten counts. Other DNA sequences from this sample encode an identical CDR3 as well. V usage is TRBV7-8 and J usage is TRBJ1-1, with 7 nucleotides matching TRBD1. The CDR3 has 13 amino acids. The germline V gene has CDR1 SGHVS and CDR2 FQNEAQ. The junction had 9 bases not matched to a gene; V was cut back by 3 bases and J by 11 bases. The CDR3 is CASSFDRDPGAFF. As DNA, the CDR3 is TGTGCCAGCAGCTTTGACAGGGATCCGGGGGCTTTCTTT.

In its sample, this clone was seen many times. The genes are TRBV14 and TRBJ1-4; D remains ambiguous. Germline assignment: CDR1 SGHDN and CDR2 FVKESK. CDR3 length: 15 amino acids. V gave up 1 base and J gave up 7 bases, with 13 bases separating them. The CDR3: CASSQGRGGSEKLFF. The CDR3 DNA is TGTGCCAGCAGCCAAGGTCGGGGAGGTAGTGAAAAACTGTTTTTT.